This T cell receptor beta chain was recorded in a study of T cells after yellow fever vaccination. Study in general: Where fractions had low cell numbers, libraries were prepared from them with the SMART-Seq v4 Ultra Low Input RNA kit. General study points: The secondary response peaked faster, at day 5 versus 15, but was weaker.

In regard to this clonotype: The antigen is not known.

Generation of TCR cDNA used 5'RACE template switching (which added a universal primer site and UMIs). TCRdb redid the calling of the 5' RACE reads with MiXCR, one entry per CDR3 protein. This table holds under 600,000 distinct CDR3 sequences, roughly 14% found once. This TCR was recovered from a man aged 30 to 39 who received the YFV17D yellow fever vaccine. Material: PBMCs, obtained on the day of the yellow fever booster vaccination.

The CDR3 region is CTFCRQALPGWTADTQYF. The CDR3 region has the DNA TGTACCTTCTGTCGACAGGCTCTTCCCGGTTGGACTGCAGATACGCAGTATTTT. J is TRBJ2-3 and V is TRBV12-3 or TRBV12-4, with a tentative D call TRBD1 (6 bases). This CDR3 is built from 18 residues.